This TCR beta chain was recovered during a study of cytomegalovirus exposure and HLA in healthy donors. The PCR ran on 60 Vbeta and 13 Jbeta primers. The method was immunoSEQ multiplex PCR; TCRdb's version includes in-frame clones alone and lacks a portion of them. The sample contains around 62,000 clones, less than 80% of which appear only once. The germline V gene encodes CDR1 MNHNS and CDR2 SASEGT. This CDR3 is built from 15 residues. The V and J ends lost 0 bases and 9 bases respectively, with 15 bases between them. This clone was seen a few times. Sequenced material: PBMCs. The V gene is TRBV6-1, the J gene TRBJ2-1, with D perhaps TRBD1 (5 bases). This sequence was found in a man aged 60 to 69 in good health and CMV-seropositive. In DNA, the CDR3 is TGTGCCAGCAGTGAAGCCGTTTCAGGGAACGGTGAGCAGTTCTTC. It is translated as CASSEAVSGNGEQFF.